This TCR beta chain was identified during a study of a mutant IDH1 vaccine in newly diagnosed glioma. In the study overall: Averaging approximately 42 years of age, treated patients were about 60% male and 37.5% female.

As for time point: baseline, week 1 (first vaccination visit). The treatment was: pre-vaccination baseline after standard-of-care therapy. Some clones are missing from TCRdb's copy, which holds only in-frame ones; the method was immunoSEQ multiplex PCR. Among nearly 50,000 clones listed, around 86% were seen once. Germline V gene sequence: CDR1 MNHEY, CDR2 SMNVEV (reference sequence). V dropped 3 bases and J dropped 5 bases, with 10 bases sitting between them. The CDR3 is 13 amino acids. V is TRBV27 and J is TRBJ1-2; TRBD1 is a possible D gene (5 bases). The receptor comes from a man aged 40-49 years with glioma. Material: PBMCs, obtained from a glioma patient treated with radiotherapy, temozolomide or both. The CDR3 sequence is CASSFGREYGYTF. CDR3 DNA: TGTGCCAGCAGTTTCGGCAGGGAATATGGCTACACCTTC.